This TCR beta chain was profiled in a study of a mutant IDH1 vaccine in newly diagnosed glioma. Study context: All eight of the vaccinations patients received fell in weeks 1, 3, 5, 7, 11, 15, 19 and 23. Following radiotherapy alone, or alongside temozolomide cycles, vaccination was started after an interval of 4-6 weeks. Study-wide results and limits: Pseudoprogression looked unconnected to shifts in top peripheral T cell clonotypes.

Concerning this clone itself: The antigen is not known.

CDR3 size: 15 residues. Per germline, CDR1 SGHDT and CDR2 YYEEEE. With 3 bases removed from V and 10 bases from J, the gap between germline ends came to 21 bases. Time point reported: week 23, last vaccination. Each dose of the vaccine consisted of 300 ug of mutant IDH1 20-mer peptide, with topical imiquimod. New IDH1-mutant, ATRX-lost WHO grade 3 or 4 astrocytomas occurred in donors. The assay was immunoSEQ multiplex PCR, and TCRdb's table has in-frame clones only and misses some. Of approximately 44,000 clones in the sample, approximately 90% are singletons; the top ten hold over 3.5%. This chain connects TRBV5-6 to TRBJ2-3, with a possible D match to TRBD1 (5 bases). This receptor was taken from a man in his fifties or sixties with glioma. The sequencing here drew on PBMCs, taken from a glioma patient whose treatment included an IDH1 peptide vaccine. CDR3 residues: CASSYYLGLGQAQYF. The CDR3 nucleotides read TGTGCCAGCAGCTACTACTTGGGATTGGGGCAGGCGCAGTATTTT.